This TCR beta chain is from a study of T cell responses to AZD1222 COVID-19 vaccine. General study results and limits: A mostly white British donor set with more females was recruited, and clonal diversity was possibly underestimated. Scientists sampled the repertoires only once the peak T cell response had passed. Mapped onto spike, vaccine-associated CD4 TCRs spanned it and were dominant at 160-218 and 743-854.

Profiling relied on immunoSEQ multiplex PCR, and the TCRdb table lists in-frame clones only, not all of them. Found here are more than 100,000 clones, 90% to 95% of them singletons; the top ten hold more than 4.5%. V shed 5 bases, J shed 5 bases, and the junction held 11 bases outside the gene matches. CDR1 and CDR2 from the germline V gene are SNHLY and FYNNEI. The CDR3 contains 15 residues. Turning to this clone: Its specificity is not known.

The sequencing used peripheral blood, collected 28 days after the second AZD1222 dose. The clonotype was recovered from an adult who received the AZD1222 COVID-19 vaccine. This chain joins TRBV2 and TRBJ2-7, with 8 bases aligning to TRBD2. This CDR3 reads CASSLGTRKEDEQYF. The CDR3 DNA reads TGTGCCAGCAGTCTCGGGACTAGAAAAGAGGACGAGCAGTACTTC.